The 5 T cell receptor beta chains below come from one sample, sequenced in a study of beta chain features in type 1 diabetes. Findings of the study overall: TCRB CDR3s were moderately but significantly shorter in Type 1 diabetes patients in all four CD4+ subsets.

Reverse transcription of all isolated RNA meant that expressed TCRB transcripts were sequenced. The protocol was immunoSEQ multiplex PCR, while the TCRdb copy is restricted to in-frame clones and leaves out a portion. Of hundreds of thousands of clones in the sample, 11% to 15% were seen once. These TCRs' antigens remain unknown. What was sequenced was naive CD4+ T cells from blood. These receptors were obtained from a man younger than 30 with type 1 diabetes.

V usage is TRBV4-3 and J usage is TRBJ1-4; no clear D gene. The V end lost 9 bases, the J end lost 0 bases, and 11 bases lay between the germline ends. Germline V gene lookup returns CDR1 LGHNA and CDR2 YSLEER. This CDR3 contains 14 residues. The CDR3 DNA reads TGCGCCAGGCCGGGCGGGGCAACTAATGAAAAACTGTTTTTT. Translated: CARPGGATNEKLFF.

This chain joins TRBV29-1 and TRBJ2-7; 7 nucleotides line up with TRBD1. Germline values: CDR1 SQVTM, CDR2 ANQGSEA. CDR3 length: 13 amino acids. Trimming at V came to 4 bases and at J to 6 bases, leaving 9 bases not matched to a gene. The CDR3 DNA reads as TGCAGCGTTGGTTGGGGACAGTCCCGCGAGCAGTACTTC. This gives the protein CSVGWGQSREQYF.

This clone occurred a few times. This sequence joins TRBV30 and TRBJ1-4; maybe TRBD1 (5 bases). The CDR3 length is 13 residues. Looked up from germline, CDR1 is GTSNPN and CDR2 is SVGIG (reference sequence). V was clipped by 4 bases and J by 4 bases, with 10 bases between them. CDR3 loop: CAWTTVHNEKLFF. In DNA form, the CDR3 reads TGTGCCTGGACGACAGTGCATAATGAAAAACTGTTTTTT.

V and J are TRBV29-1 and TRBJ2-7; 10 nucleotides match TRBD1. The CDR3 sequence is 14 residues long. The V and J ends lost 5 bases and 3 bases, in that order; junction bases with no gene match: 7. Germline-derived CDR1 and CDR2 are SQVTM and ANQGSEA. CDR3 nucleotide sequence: TGCAGCGTTTCCCCGGGGACAGGGGACTACGAGCAGTACTTC. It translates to CSVSPGTGDYEQYF.

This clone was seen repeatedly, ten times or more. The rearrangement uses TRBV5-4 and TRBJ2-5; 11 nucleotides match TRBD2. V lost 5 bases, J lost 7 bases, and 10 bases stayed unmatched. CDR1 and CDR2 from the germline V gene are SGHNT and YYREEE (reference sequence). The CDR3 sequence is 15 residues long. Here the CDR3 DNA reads TGTGCCAGCAGTCCTCCAACAACTAGCGGGGGGACCCAGTACTTC. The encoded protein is CASSPPTTSGGTQYF.